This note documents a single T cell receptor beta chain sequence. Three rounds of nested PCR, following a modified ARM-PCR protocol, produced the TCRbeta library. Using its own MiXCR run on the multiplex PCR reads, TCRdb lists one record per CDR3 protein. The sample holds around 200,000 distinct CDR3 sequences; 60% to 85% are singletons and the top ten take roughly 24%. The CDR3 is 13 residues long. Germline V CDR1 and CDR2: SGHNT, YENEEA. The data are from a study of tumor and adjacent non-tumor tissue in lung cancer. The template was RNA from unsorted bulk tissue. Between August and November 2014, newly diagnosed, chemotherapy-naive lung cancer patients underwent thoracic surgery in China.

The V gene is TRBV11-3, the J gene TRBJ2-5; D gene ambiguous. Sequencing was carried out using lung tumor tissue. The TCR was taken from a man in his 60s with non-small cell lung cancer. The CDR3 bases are TGTATCAGCAGCAGAATAGCTCAAGAGACCCAGTACTTC. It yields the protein CISSRIAQETQYF.